The 3 T cell receptor beta chains presented below share a single source sample, sequenced in a study of post-analysis software for immune sequencing data. Study conclusions and caveats: Five TRBV segments were more frequent in patients than controls; TRBV5-6, TRBV5-1 and TRBV20-1 belonged to this group.

These receptors have no known antigen. Included in the TCR beta cDNA libraries were unique molecular identifiers. TCRdb fed the PCR reads into MiXCR, producing one record per CDR3 protein. Of roughly 400,000 distinct CDR3 sequences in the sample, about 40% were seen once. Specimen: blood. The receptors originated from a girl aged 2-10 years with multiple sclerosis.

J is TRBJ2-7 and V is TRBV7-9; D is uncertain. This CDR3 comprises 12 residues. Germline values: CDR1 SEHNR, CDR2 FQNEAQ (reference sequence). V lost 5 bases, J lost 2 bases, and 7 bases lay in between. As DNA, the CDR3 is TGTGCCAGCAGCACCGGGCCCTACGAGCAGTACTTC. This gives the protein CASSTGPYEQYF.

This clonotype was counted ten times or more. V gene TRBV7-2 combines with J gene TRBJ1-5; D gene unclear. This CDR3 region has 15 residues. V lost 1 base and J 0 bases, leaving 7 bases between the germline ends. The germline V gene has CDR1 SGHTA and CDR2 FQGNSA. For the CDR3, the DNA is TGTGCCAGCAGCTTAGGGCGGTATAGCAATCAGCCCCAGCATTTT. It is translated as CASSLGRYSNQPQHF.

This chain links TRBV7-2 with TRBJ1-2, with D tentatively TRBD1 (5 bases). The germline V gene has CDR1 SGHTA and CDR2 FQGNSA. The CDR3 runs to 16 residues. Trimming removed 5 bases at V and 2 bases at J, with 18 bases between. CDR3 amino acids: CASSRPQGRENYGYTF. The CDR3, as DNA: TGTGCCAGCAGCCGACCCCAGGGTAGGGAGAACTATGGCTACACCTTC. Complete variable domain (other parts from reference TRBV7-2 and TRBJ1-2): GAGVSQSPSNKVTEKGKDVELRCDPISGHTALYWYRQSLGQGLEFLIYFQGNSAPDKSGLPSDRFSAERTGGSVSTLTIQRTQQEDSAVYLCASSRPQGRENYGYTFGSGTRLTVV.